These 28 T cell receptor beta chains were all obtained from the same sample, sequenced in a study of T cells in Graves' hyperthyroidism and ophthalmopathy. Regions amplified from RNA transcripts were the TCR beta CDR3 regions. The HTBI primer set was used in a first-round RT-PCR of the TCR CDR3. One entry per CDR3 protein, called by TCRdb with MiXCR from the multiplex PCR reads. The table lists just under 750,000 distinct CDR3 sequences, roughly a third of them singletons. Material for sequencing was blood. Receptors were obtained from a woman in her 40s with Graves' hyperthyroidism.

Worth noting for this clonotype: A single base separates this from a much larger clone, so it may be a read error. The V call is TRBV7-2, the J call TRBJ1-5, with a tentative D call TRBD1 (6 bases). Per the germline V gene, CDR1 is SGHTA and CDR2 is FQGNSA. The CDR3 runs 17 residues. CDR3 residues: CASSLESDSRGNQPRHF. The CDR3 bases are TGTGCCAGCAGCTTAGAGTCGGACAGCAGAGGCAATCAGCCCCGGCATTTT. The full variable domain, rest sourced from reference TRBV7-2 and TRBJ1-5, is GAGVSQSPSNKVTEKGKDVELRCDPISGHTALYWYRQSLGQGLEFLIYFQGNSAPDKSGLPSDRFSAERTGGSVSTLTIQRTQQEDSAVYLCASSLESDSRGNQPRHFGDGTRLSIL.

J is TRBJ2-7 and V is TRBV7-2, with TRBD2 as a possible D gene (5 bases). The CDR3 loop spans 15 amino acids. V was clipped by 3 bases and J by 0 bases, with 12 bases between them. CDR1 is SGHTA and CDR2 is FQGNSA in the germline V gene. The CDR3 nucleotides are TGTGCCAGCAGCTTTTTGTCGGGAAGCTCCTACGAGCAGTACTTC. Protein product: CASSFLSGSSYEQYF. Combining the CDR3 with reference TRBV7-2 and TRBJ2-7 gives the whole variable domain GAGVSQSPSNKVTEKGKDVELRCDPISGHTALYWYRQSLGQGLEFLIYFQGNSAPDKSGLPSDRFSAERTGGSVSTLTIQRTQQEDSAVYLCASSFLSGSSYEQYFGPGTRLTVT.

The rearrangement uses TRBV7-9 and TRBJ2-5; D might be TRBD2 (6 bases). This CDR3 is built from 15 residues. Germline V gene data show CDR1 as SEHNR and CDR2 as FQNEAQ (reference sequence). V lost 1 base and J 5 bases, leaving 14 bases between the germline ends. CDR3 in amino acids: CASSLGGGEAETQYF. In DNA, the CDR3 is TGTGCCAGCAGCTTAGGCGGCGGGGAGGCGGAGACCCAGTACTTC. Full variable domain (rest looked up from reference TRBV7-9 and TRBJ2-5): DTGVSQNPRHKITKRGQNVTFRCDPISEHNRLYWYRQTLGQGPEFLTYFQNEAQLEKSRLLSDRFSAERPKGSFSTLEIQRTEQGDSAMYLCASSLGGGEAETQYFGPGTRLLVL.

V and J are TRBV6-5 and TRBJ1-6; D is unresolved. CDR1 MNHEY and CDR2 SVGAGI come from the germline V gene. This CDR3 is built from 16 residues. V lost 0 bases, J lost 3 bases, and 9 bases lay in between. This CDR3 reads CASSYSGPDYNSPLHF. For the CDR3, the DNA is TGTGCCAGCAGTTACTCGGGCCCCGACTATAATTCACCCCTCCACTTT.

The rearrangement joins TRBV18 to TRBJ2-5; 8 bases fit TRBD2. With V trimmed by 1 base and J by 4 bases, 5 bases remained unmatched. From germline, CDR1 is KGHSH and CDR2 LQKENI. The CDR3 covers 15 residues. This CDR3 is CASSPLAGGSETQYF. The CDR3 DNA is TGTGCCAGCTCACCACTGGCGGGAGGCTCAGAGACCCAGTACTTC.

V and J are TRBV20-1 and TRBJ1-1, with D hard to call. This CDR3 has 15 residues. CDR1 DFQATT and CDR2 SNEGSKA come from the germline V gene (reference sequence). With 6 bases removed from V and 4 bases from J, the gap between germline ends came to 21 bases. In DNA, the CDR3 is TGCAGTGCCGGAGGGCCTTTAGGTAGAGGCACTGAAGCTTTCTTT. Protein product: CSAGGPLGRGTEAFF.

This chain uses TRBV7-9 with TRBJ1-4; 10 bases are a match to TRBD1. Germline CDR1 reads SEHNR; CDR2 reads FQNEAQ (reference sequence). After removal of 11 bases from V and 8 bases from J, the junction contained 14 bases not matched to a gene. The CDR3 length is 15 residues. The CDR3 protein is CAWSSPGTGEEKLFF. CDR3 nucleotides: TGTGCCTGGAGCTCTCCGGGGACAGGGGAAGAAAAACTGTTTTTT.

This clonotype was observed once. The rearrangement joins TRBV5-6 to TRBJ1-6; TRBD1 might be the D (6 bases). Trimming left V 4 bases short and J 8 bases short, with 16 bases between. CDR3 length: 15 residues. In germline, CDR1 is SGHDT, CDR2 YYEEEE. The CDR3 reads CASSPDHRGDSPLHF. For the CDR3, the DNA is TGTGCCAGCAGCCCAGATCATAGGGGGGATTCACCCCTCCACTTT.

This clonotype has more than one count but fewer than ten. The rearrangement uses TRBV19 and TRBJ1-2; no reliable D call. With 9 bases removed from V and 0 bases from J, the gap between germline ends came to 11 bases. Germline V CDR1 and CDR2: LNHDA, SQIVND (reference sequence). This CDR3 comprises 13 residues. The CDR3 reads CASRPFTNYGYTF. The DNA for the CDR3 is TGTGCCAGCCGGCCATTTACTAACTATGGCTACACCTTC.

About this clonotype itself: A much larger clone differs by one base, so this may be a read error. The chain combines TRBV2 with TRBJ1-2; unclear D gene. Germline V gene sequence: CDR1 SNHLY, CDR2 FYNNEI. Trimming stripped 5 bases from V and 7 bases from J, with 14 bases between. The CDR3 sequence is 13 residues long. The CDR3 bases are TGTGCCAGCAGTTACGTCAGCGACTGTGGCTACACCTTC. Translated: CASSYVSDCGYTF. Filled out from reference TRBV2 and TRBJ1-2, the complete variable domain reads EPEVTQTPSHQVTQMGQEVILRCVPISNHLYFYWYRQILGQKVEFLVSFYNNEISEKSEIFDDQFSVERPDGSNFTLKIRSTKLEDSAMYFCASSYVSDCGYTFGSGTRLTVV.

This clonotype was detected only a few times. The rearrangement uses TRBV5-5 and TRBJ1-3; TRBD1 agrees at 7 bases. The length of the CDR3 is 14 residues. From germline, CDR1 is SGHKS and CDR2 YYEKEE (reference sequence). Trimming removed 4 bases from V and 8 bases from J; junction bases left unmatched: 9. The CDR3 is CASSTETGRDTIYF. In DNA, the CDR3 is TGTGCCAGCAGCACAGAGACAGGGAGAGACACCATATATTTT. Full variable domain (missing parts from reference TRBV5-5 and TRBJ1-3): DAGVTQSPTHLIKTRGQQVTLRCSPISGHKSVSWYQQVLGQGPQFIFQYYEKEERGRGNFPDRFSARQFPNYSSELNVNALLLGDSALYLCASSTETGRDTIYFGEGSWLTVV.

CDR3: CAIGPGGAAGANVLTF. As DNA, the CDR3 is TGTGCCATCGGACCGGGGGGCGCGGCTGGGGCCAACGTCCTGACTTTC. V usage is TRBV10-3 and J usage is TRBJ2-6; D possibly corresponds to TRBD2 (7 bases). This CDR3 is built from 16 residues. Germline CDR1 reads ENHRY; CDR2 reads SYGVKD. V was pared by 8 bases and J by 2 bases, with 16 bases between.

This clonotype was seen more than once but under ten times. This may come from a read error, since a much larger clone is one base off. The chain recombines TRBV7-2 with TRBJ2-7; no firm D call. From germline, CDR1 is SGHTA and CDR2 FQGNSA. CDR3 length: 14 amino acids. The V and J ends lost 3 bases and 5 bases respectively, with 14 bases between them. The DNA of the CDR3 is TGTGCCAGCAGCTTCTCACGAGGCCCGGACGAGCAGTACTTC. Amino acid sequence: CASSFSRGPDEQYF.

This clonotype occurred many times. This chain joins TRBV29-1 and TRBJ1-3; D remains ambiguous. The CDR3 sequence is 14 residues long. Trimming removed 5 bases at V and 0 bases at J, with 11 bases between. The germline gives CDR1 SQVTM, CDR2 ANQGSEA. CDR3 amino acids: CSVWPGHSGNTIYF. DNA of the CDR3: TGCAGCGTTTGGCCAGGCCACTCTGGAAACACCATATATTTT. The full variable domain, in which reference TRBV29-1 and TRBJ1-3 provide the parts outside the CDR3, is SAVISQKPSRDICQRGTSLTIQCQVDSQVTMMFWYRQQPGQSLTLIATANQGSEATYESGFVIDKFPISRPNLTFSTLTVSNMSPEDSSIYLCSVWPGHSGNTIYFGEGSWLTVV.

This clonotype has a count of ten or more. This chain uses TRBV12-3 or TRBV12-4 with TRBJ1-1, with D unclear. CDR3 length: 12 residues. The V end lost 7 bases, the J end lost 7 bases, and 13 bases lay between the germline ends. Here the CDR3 reads CASNPPGGEAFF. In DNA, the CDR3 is TGTGCCAGCAATCCACCTGGAGGTGAAGCTTTCTTT.

This clonotype was seen more than once but under ten times. The chain couples TRBV29-1 to TRBJ1-5; D remains unclear. V lost 4 bases, J lost 3 bases, and 10 bases lay in between. Germline lookup yields CDR1 SQVTM and CDR2 ANQGSEA. This CDR3 is 13 amino acids long. The CDR3 DNA reads TGCAGCGTTGCGGCAGTACCCAATCAGCCCCAGCATTTT. Encoded protein: CSVAAVPNQPQHF.

This clonotype was detected once. The rearrangement links TRBV7-8 to TRBJ2-5; perhaps TRBD1 as D (6 bases). Trimming took 2 bases from V and 9 from J, leaving 25 bases between them. The length of the CDR3 is 17 residues. CDR1 is SGHVS, CDR2 FQNEAQ, per germline. For the CDR3, the DNA is TGTGCCAGCAGCTTAATACAGGGTAACAAGAGATTTGAGGCCCAGTACTTC. This codes for CASSLIQGNKRFEAQYF.

The table lists this clonotype with a few counts. The V gene is TRBV5-1, the J gene TRBJ1-2; D unclear. CDR1 is SGHRS and CDR2 is YFSETQ in the germline V gene. The V end was cut by 0 bases, the J end by 4 bases, with 13 bases between. The CDR3 extends over 15 amino acids. The CDR3 DNA reads as TGCGCCAGCAGCTTGGTTGAAGACTCATTCTATGGCTACACCTTC. It is translated as CASSLVEDSFYGYTF.

The chain employs TRBV5-1 and TRBJ1-5; 11 bases are shared with TRBD1. CDR1 is SGHRS, CDR2 YFSETQ, per germline. The V segment lost 3 bases and the J segment 7 bases; nucleotides outside the gene matches: 6. This CDR3 is 15 amino acids long. The CDR3: CASSWGTGGNQPQHF. The DNA for the CDR3 is TGCGCCAGCAGCTGGGGGACAGGGGGTAACCAGCCCCAGCATTTT.

This clonotype was counted a few times. The DNA of the CDR3 is TGTGCCAGCAGCTTAGATCTAGGAGCGTACTACGAGCAGTACTTC. Its translation is CASSLDLGAYYEQYF. This chain joins TRBV11-2 and TRBJ2-7; D unresolved. Germline CDR1 is SGHAT and CDR2 is FQNNGV. V dropped 0 bases and J dropped 3 bases, with 12 bases sitting between them. This CDR3 has 15 residues.

This clonotype was recorded once. The genes are TRBV15 and TRBJ2-7, with 9 bases matching TRBD1. Trimming at V came to 8 bases and at J to 8 bases, leaving 22 bases not matched to a gene. The CDR3 has 17 residues. The germline CDR1 and CDR2 sequences are LNHNV and YYDKDF (reference sequence). The CDR3 loop reads CATADLGQGTFLAKQYF. CDR3 sequence (DNA): TGTGCCACCGCCGACCTCGGACAGGGGACCTTCCTGGCAAAGCAGTACTTC. Drawing the rest from reference TRBV15 and TRBJ2-7, the complete variable domain is DAMVIQNPRYQVTQFGKPVTLSCSQTLNHNVMYWYQQKSSQAPKLLFHYYDKDFNNEADTPDNFQSRRPNTSFCFLDIRSPGLGDTAMYLCATADLGQGTFLAKQYFGPGTRLTVT.

As for this clonotype: A read error may produce the germline difference seen at one junction end. This rearrangement joins TRBV19 to TRBJ1-2; TRBD1 agrees at 8 bases. CDR3 length equals 18 residues. CDR1 is LNHDA, CDR2 SQIVND, per germline (reference sequence). As DNA, the CDR3 is TGTGCCAGTGGTATCGACCTTTCGGACAGGGCTGTGGATGGTGGCTACACCTTC. Its protein is CASGIDLSDRAVDGGYTF.

This rearrangement joins TRBV2 to TRBJ1-2, with TRBD1 matching over 8 bases. This CDR3 is built from 12 residues. With V trimmed by 9 bases and J by 2 bases, 2 bases remained unmatched. Germline CDR1 is SNHLY and CDR2 is FYNNEI. CDR3 loop: CARNRGNYGYTF. The CDR3 region has the DNA TGTGCCAGAAACAGGGGGAACTATGGCTACACCTTC. Supplemented by reference TRBV2 and TRBJ1-2, the full variable domain reads EPEVTQTPSHQVTQMGQEVILRCVPISNHLYFYWYRQILGQKVEFLVSFYNNEISEKSEIFDDQFSVERPDGSNFTLKIRSTKLEDSAMYFCARNRGNYGYTFGSGTRLTVV.

V is TRBV5-4 and J is TRBJ1-1, with D tentatively TRBD1 (6 bases). V was pared by 3 bases and J by 5 bases, with 14 bases between. The CDR3 consists of 14 residues. The germline CDR1 and CDR2 sequences are SGHNT and YYREEE (reference sequence). CDR3 coding DNA: TGTGCCAGCAGCTGGGGGGGGGCGCGAACTGAAGCTTTCTTT. Translation gives CASSWGGARTEAFF.

There are a few counts of this clonotype. The chain combines TRBV6-5 with TRBJ1-1, with D hard to call. This CDR3 has 12 amino acids. CDR1 is MNHEY, CDR2 SVGAGI, per germline. Trimming cost V 5 bases and J 5 bases, with 9 bases left between them. The chain's CDR3 is CASSPHWTEAFF. The DNA for the CDR3 is TGTGCCAGCAGTCCCCATTGGACTGAAGCTTTCTTT.

The chain recombines TRBV4-1 with TRBJ1-1; a weak D match, TRBD1 (6 bases). CDR1 and CDR2 from the germline V gene are MGHRA and YSYEKL. V lost 3 bases, J lost 10 bases, and 18 bases lay in between. The CDR3 sequence is 14 residues long. The CDR3 coding sequence is TGCGCCAGCAGCCACGTCAGGGACATACGGGGAGCTTTCTTT. Its protein product is CASSHVRDIRGAFF.

Ten or more counts support this clonotype. This chain links TRBV7-9 with TRBJ1-2, with 7 positions matching TRBD1. The germline CDR1 and CDR2 sequences are SEHNR and FQNEAQ (reference sequence). The CDR3 totals 15 residues. The V and J ends lost 7 bases and 0 bases, in that order; junction bases with no gene match: 8. CDR3: CASIEQGPSNYGYTF. The CDR3 DNA follows: TGTGCCAGCATCGAACAGGGGCCTTCTAACTATGGCTACACCTTC.

V and J are TRBV6-6 and TRBJ1-2; D call uncertain. The length of the CDR3 is 15 residues. The V gene lost 1 base and the J gene lost 4 bases, with 13 bases spanning the gap. Germline V gives CDR1 MNHNY, CDR2 SVGAGI (reference sequence). The CDR3 here is CASSYFLPKGYGYTF. The CDR3 nucleotides read TGTGCCAGCAGTTACTTTTTGCCTAAGGGCTATGGCTACACCTTC.